The 18 T cell receptor beta chains given below trace back to one sample, sequenced in a study of CD8+ T cells in alopecia areata. Documented treatment: oral pan-JAK inhibitor, 5-10 mg twice daily. Extraction of RNA preceded its reverse transcription into cDNA, which served as the sequencing template. TCRdb's copy holds only in-frame clones and misses some; the assay was immunoSEQ multiplex PCR. Of over 150,000 clones in the sample, 60% to 70% were seen once. The sequenced sample was CD4+ T cells sorted from blood, obtained at week 4, from a patient treated with tofacitinib. The receptors come from a human donor with alopecia areata.

The chain has TRBV27 and TRBJ2-3; D may be TRBD2 (6 bases). Germline V CDR1 and CDR2: MNHEY, SMNVEV (reference sequence). The CDR3 runs 14 residues. Trimming removed 8 bases from V and 2 bases from J, with 14 bases in between. Written as DNA, the CDR3 is TGTGCCAGCGGAAGGGCGGGGAACACAGATACGCAGTATTTT. Translation gives CASGRAGNTDTQYF.

The rearrangement links TRBV6-1 to TRBJ2-7, with D hard to call. CDR1 and CDR2 from the germline V gene are MNHNS and SASEGT. This CDR3 is 15 amino acids long. V lost 8 bases and J lost 0, with 17 bases in between. This CDR3 reads CASLRVTRASYEQYF. CDR3 nucleotides: TGTGCCAGCCTCCGAGTAACGCGAGCCTCCTACGAGCAGTACTTC.

The genes are TRBV5-1 and TRBJ2-1; D possibly corresponds to TRBD2 (5 bases). CDR1 and CDR2 (germline): SGHRS, YFSETQ. V lost 2 bases and J lost 3, with 15 bases in between. This CDR3 is built from 16 residues. CDR3 sequence: CASSLLGRENYNEQFF. The CDR3 nucleotides read TGCGCCAGCAGCTTACTAGGTCGTGAAAACTACAATGAGCAGTTCTTC.

This clone was counted between two and nine times. This chain uses TRBV5-5 with TRBJ2-2, with 9 nucleotides matching TRBD1. This CDR3 comprises 17 residues. Germline assignment: CDR1 SGHKS and CDR2 YYEKEE (reference sequence). The J segment lost 4 bases and the V segment lost 0 bases, leaving 7 bases of the junction unmatched. Here the CDR3 reads CASSLAGQGLGTGELFF. CDR3 DNA: TGTGCCAGCAGCTTGGCTGGACAGGGGCTGGGCACCGGGGAGCTGTTTTTT.

The J gene is TRBJ2-5, the V gene TRBV1; the table gives TRBD2 as D, unverified against the DNA. TRBV1 corresponds to a pseudogene. This CDR3 is built from 13 residues. The CDR3 DNA reads as TGCACCACCCGACTAGCGTCAGGAGAGACCCAGTACTTC. It specifies CTTRLASGETQYF.

The gene calls are TRBV5-6 and TRBJ2-2; TRBD2 agrees at 7 bases. The CDR3 contains 17 residues. V trimming: 0 bases; J trimming: 6 bases; junction bases outside the gene matches: 11. CDR1 is SGHDT, CDR2 YYEEEE, per germline. The CDR3 DNA follows: TGTGCCAGCAGCTTGGCGTTGGGAGGGTTTAACGCCGGGGAGCTGTTTTTT. Translation gives CASSLALGGFNAGELFF.

This chain uses TRBV25-1 with TRBJ1-6; TRBD1 aligns across 11 bases. Germline-derived CDR1 and CDR2 are MGHDK and SYGVNS. Trimming took 1 base from V and 9 from J; bases not matched to a gene: 2. The CDR3 runs to 15 residues. CDR3 coding DNA: TGTGCCAGCAGTGAATGGGGGACAGGGGGTTCACCCCTCCACTTT. Amino acids: CASSEWGTGGSPLHF.

Only a few counts were recorded for this clone. This chain joins TRBV28 and TRBJ1-4, with D maybe TRBD1 (6 bases). V shed 1 base and J shed 6 bases, with 12 bases lying between them. CDR3 length: 15 residues. Germline V gives CDR1 MDHEN, CDR2 SYDVKM. The CDR3 DNA is TGTGCCAGCAGTTTATCCCAGGGGTGGGATGAAAAACTGTTTTTT. Its protein is CASSLSQGWDEKLFF.

Only a few counts were recorded for this clone. The chain carries TRBV29-1 and TRBJ2-5, with 8 positions matching TRBD1. V shed 3 bases, J shed 3 bases, and the junction held 9 bases outside the gene matches. The CDR3 has 15 amino acids. Germline CDR1 is SQVTM and CDR2 is ANQGSEA. CDR3 nucleotides: TGCAGCGTTGACCCCCGTGAGACAGGGGAAGAGACCCAGTACTTC. Translating gives CSVDPRETGEETQYF.

This chain joins TRBV30 and TRBJ1-5, with 7 bases aligning to TRBD1. V trimming: 1 base; J trimming: 1 base; junction bases outside the gene matches: 4. The V gene's germline CDR1 is GTSNPN and CDR2 SVGIG (reference sequence). The CDR3 has 15 residues. Here the CDR3 DNA reads TGTGCCTGGAGTGCCCTGGACAGGAGCAATCAGCCCCAGCATTTT. This sequence encodes CAWSALDRSNQPQHF.

This clone was counted a few times. The chain links TRBV5-1 to TRBJ2-1; no reliable D call. CDR1 and CDR2 (germline): SGHRS, YFSETQ. V dropped 0 bases and J dropped 0 bases, with 13 bases sitting between them. This CDR3 region has 17 residues. CDR3 nucleotide sequence: TGCGCCAGCAGCTTGGTGTCCCGCAGCAGCTCCTACAATGAGCAGTTCTTC. The encoded protein is CASSLVSRSSSYNEQFF.

This clone was seen a few times. The J gene is TRBJ2-5, the V gene TRBV5-5; D perhaps matches TRBD2 (6 bases). CDR3 size: 14 residues. The germline gives CDR1 SGHKS, CDR2 YYEKEE (reference sequence). Trimming removed 3 bases at V and 5 bases at J, with 14 bases between. CDR3 amino acids: CASSSLAAGETQYF. The CDR3 DNA reads as TGTGCCAGCAGCTCCTTAGCGGCGGGGGAGACCCAGTACTTC.

The V and J genes are TRBV7-2 and TRBJ2-1, with D uncertain. Germline CDR1 SGHTA, CDR2 FQGNSA. Trimming pared 1 base from V and 9 bases from J, leaving 13 bases between. This CDR3 region has 14 residues. This CDR3 reads CASSLGMRSGEQFF. In DNA, the CDR3 is TGTGCCAGCAGCTTAGGGATGCGGTCGGGTGAGCAGTTCTTC.

CDR3 amino acids: CAWSLGDNQPQHF. DNA of the CDR3: TGTGCCTGGAGTCTAGGCGACAATCAGCCCCAGCATTTT. V and J are TRBV30 and TRBJ1-5; D gene uncertain. Germline V lookup: CDR1 GTSNPN, CDR2 SVGIG (reference sequence). V dropped 2 bases and J dropped 3 bases, with 8 bases sitting between them. The CDR3 spans 13 residues.

The chain has TRBV15 and TRBJ2-5; D gene unclear. CDR1 is LNHNV and CDR2 is YYDKDF in the germline V gene (reference sequence). The CDR3 has 16 amino acids. Trimming removed 4 bases from V and 1 base from J, with 16 bases in between. CDR3 residues: CATSKSQTPPQETQYF. CDR3 DNA sequence: TGTGCCACCAGCAAATCTCAGACCCCGCCCCAAGAGACCCAGTACTTC.

This sequence joins TRBV29-1 and TRBJ1-2, with 7 bases identical to TRBD1. Germline V gene sequence: CDR1 SQVTM, CDR2 ANQGSEA. V trimming: 3 bases; J trimming: 5 bases; junction bases outside the gene matches: 6. This CDR3 comprises 13 residues. CDR3 in amino acids: CSVDSGTAYGYTF. CDR3 bases: TGCAGCGTTGATAGCGGGACAGCGTATGGCTACACCTTC.

The rearrangement joins TRBV9 to TRBJ1-2, with D unresolved. Looked up from germline, CDR1 is SGDLS and CDR2 is YYNGEE. The CDR3 length is 15 residues. V was pared by 0 bases and J by 3 bases, with 12 bases between. This CDR3 reads CASSVVPDPDYGYTF. Written as DNA, the CDR3 is TGTGCCAGCAGCGTAGTGCCGGACCCGGACTATGGCTACACCTTC.

The rearrangement uses TRBV30 and TRBJ1-6; 8 positions agree with TRBD1. This CDR3 has 15 amino acids. With 3 bases clipped from V and 9 bases from J, the junction kept 10 bases outside the gene matches. Germline CDR1 GTSNPN, CDR2 SVGIG (reference sequence). Here the CDR3 DNA reads TGTGCCTGGAGGGCAGGGGGCTTAAGTGGTTCACCCCTCCACTTT. Protein: CAWRAGGLSGSPLHF.